This paragraph reports one TCR beta chain. Per germline, CDR1 SGHVS and CDR2 FQNEAQ. The ends lost 5 bases at V and 5 bases at J; junction bases unmatched: 7. There are 15 residues in the CDR3. This sample stems from a study of blood T cell repertoires in COVID-19. Sequencing was performed with immunoSEQ multiplex PCR; in TCRdb, only in-frame clones are kept and a portion is missing. The sample holds some 290,000 clones, 81% seen once. The sequenced sample was peripheral blood. The J gene is TRBJ2-7, the V gene TRBV7-8, with 12 bases that match TRBD2. This receptor was obtained from a woman in her fifties or sixties with active or convalescent COVID-19. The CDR3 DNA follows: TGTGCCAGCAGCCGGGGGACTAGCGGGCCCAACGAGCAGTACTTC. Encoded protein: CASSRGTSGPNEQYF. Filled out from reference TRBV7-8 and TRBJ2-7, the complete variable domain reads GAGVSQSPRYKVAKRGQDVALRCDPISGHVSLFWYQQALGQGPEFLTYFQNEAQLDKSGLPSDRFFAERPEGSVSTLKIQRTQQEDSAVYLCASSRGTSGPNEQYFGPGTRLTVT.